A single sample is the source of the 16 T cell receptor beta chains below, sequenced in a study of vaccination and CD4 T cells after COVID-19. No antigen has been assigned to these receptors. Sequencing of DNA taken from cultured CD4+ T cells relied on the Oncomine TCR Beta short-read assay. A single record per CDR3 protein comes from TCRdb applying MiXCR to the PCR reads. The data contain about 19,000 distinct CDR3 sequences, under 60% of them singletons. Treatment noted: roughly nine-day PBMC culture with coronavirus spike peptide pools or control peptides (ViraFEST assay). The starting material was CD4+ T cells from blood, cultured in vitro, obtained after SARS-CoV-2 vaccination. Receptors originate from a human donor who had recovered from COVID-19.

The CDR3 DNA reads as TGTGCCAGCAGCCAAGACAGAACCGGGGAGCTGTTTTTT. Encoded protein: CASSQDRTGELFF. V is TRBV7-9 and J is TRBJ2-2; tentative D call: TRBD1 (5 bases). The length of the CDR3 is 13 residues. From germline, CDR1 is SEHNR and CDR2 FQNEAQ (reference sequence). Trimming cost V 5 bases and J 5 bases, with 9 bases left between them.

V usage is TRBV6-5 and J usage is TRBJ1-2; D is possibly TRBD1 (5 bases). The CDR3 sequence is 15 residues long. With 0 bases removed from V and 2 bases from J, the gap between germline ends came to 10 bases. Looked up from germline, CDR1 is MNHEY and CDR2 is SVGAGI. Here the CDR3 DNA reads TGTGCCAGCAGTTACTCTACTAGGGACAACTATGGCTACACCTTC. Amino acid sequence: CASSYSTRDNYGYTF.

The V gene is TRBV15, the J gene TRBJ2-7; D tentatively fits TRBD1 or TRBD2 (6 bases each). The germline gives CDR1 LNHNV, CDR2 YYDKDF (reference sequence). V lost 2 bases and J 3 bases, leaving 14 bases between the germline ends. This CDR3 contains 15 residues. Here the CDR3 reads CATSRPEGGGYEQYF. CDR3 coding DNA: TGTGCCACCAGCAGACCAGAGGGGGGAGGCTACGAGCAGTACTTC. Together with reference TRBV15 and TRBJ2-7, the CDR3 gives the full variable domain: DAMVIQNPRYQVTQFGKPVTLSCSQTLNHNVMYWYQQKSSQAPKLLFHYYDKDFNNEADTPDNFQSRRPNTSFCFLDIRSPGLGDTAMYLCATSRPEGGGYEQYFGPGTRLTVT.

The J gene is TRBJ2-3, the V gene TRBV28; TRBD2 aligns across 13 bases. The CDR3 length is 15 residues. The V gene's germline CDR1 is MDHEN and CDR2 SYDVKM. Trimming at V came to 8 bases and at J to 6 bases, leaving 8 bases not matched to a gene. The CDR3 is CASDGLAGVGDTQYF. CDR3 sequence (DNA): TGTGCCAGCGACGGACTAGCGGGAGTAGGCGATACGCAGTATTTT.

CDR3 DNA sequence: TGTGCCAGCAGCTTTCCGGGACAGCCCCAGCATTTT. Protein: CASSFPGQPQHF. V usage is TRBV5-6 and J usage is TRBJ1-5; D gene ambiguous. CDR1 SGHDT and CDR2 YYEEEE come from the germline V gene. This CDR3 region has 12 residues. V was trimmed by 2 bases and J by 7 bases, leaving 7 bases between them. The entire variable domain, with the rest obtained from reference TRBV5-6 and TRBJ1-5, is as follows: DAGVTQSPTHLIKTRGQQVTLRCSPKSGHDTVSWYQQALGQGPQFIFQYYEEEERQRGNFPDRFSGHQFPNYSSELNVNALLLGDSALYLCASSFPGQPQHFGDGTRLSIL.

The CDR3 loop reads CASSGAGPTGELFF. In nucleotides, the CDR3 is TGTGCCAGCAGTGGGGCAGGGCCCACCGGGGAGCTGTTTTTT. The chain joins TRBV28 to TRBJ2-2; D might be TRBD1 (5 bases). The germline V gene encodes CDR1 MDHEN and CDR2 SYDVKM. V dropped 5 bases and J dropped 4 bases, with 11 bases sitting between them. The CDR3 spans 14 residues.

This chain joins TRBV20-1 and TRBJ1-4; a weak D match, TRBD1 (5 bases). In germline, CDR1 is DFQATT, CDR2 SNEGSKA (reference sequence). Deletions cut 3 bases from V and 3 bases from J, with 14 bases between. The CDR3 contains 15 residues. CDR3 region: CSARRGEASNEKLFF. CDR3 coding DNA: TGCAGTGCTAGGCGGGGGGAAGCCTCTAATGAAAAACTGTTTTTT.

The chain employs TRBV10-3 and TRBJ1-2; possible D gene TRBD1, 5 bases. CDR3 length: 14 amino acids. The V gene's germline CDR1 is ENHRY and CDR2 SYGVKD. Trimming took 3 bases from V and 3 from J, leaving 11 bases between them. DNA of the CDR3: TGTGCCATCAGTGATGGGGTAGGGGACTATGGCTACACCTTC. Translating it yields CAISDGVGDYGYTF.

This chain connects TRBV2 to TRBJ2-6; D tentatively fits TRBD1 or TRBD2 (5 bases each). The ends were cut back, 7 bases at V and 0 bases at J, with 16 bases in the middle. This CDR3 contains 17 residues. Germline CDR1 SNHLY, CDR2 FYNNEI. The CDR3 bases are TGTGCCAGCACCGGGACCCTTCAAACCTCTGGGGCCAACGTCCTGACTTTC. This codes for CASTGTLQTSGANVLTF.

V gene TRBV6-2 or TRBV6-3 combines with J gene TRBJ2-3; D tentatively fits TRBD1 or TRBD2 (5 bases each). V lost 2 bases to trimming and J lost 8 bases, with 23 bases between them. CDR1 MNHEY and CDR2 SVGEGT come from the germline V gene. The CDR3 is 17 residues long. The CDR3 is CASSYIVSSLGERTQYF. The CDR3, as DNA: TGTGCCAGCAGTTACATAGTCTCAAGCCTGGGGGAGCGTACGCAGTATTTT.

CDR3 nucleotides: TGCAGTGCTGGGGGGGCGGACAGGGGTATCAATGAGCAGTTCTTC. Protein product: CSAGGADRGINEQFF. This sequence joins TRBV20-1 and TRBJ2-1; 9 bases line up with TRBD1. Per the germline V gene, CDR1 is DFQATT and CDR2 is SNEGSKA (reference sequence). V shed 5 bases, J shed 6 bases, and the junction held 11 bases outside the gene matches. This CDR3 has 15 residues.

This chain's CDR3 is CSARVPSGIPNEQFF. The CDR3 bases are TGCAGTGCTAGAGTACCTAGCGGGATACCCAATGAGCAGTTCTTC. The rearrangement uses TRBV20-1 and TRBJ2-1; 9 bases are shared with TRBD2. The germline CDR1 and CDR2 sequences are DFQATT and SNEGSKA (reference sequence). The CDR3 spans 15 residues. V shed 1 base, J shed 6 bases, and the junction held 7 bases outside the gene matches.

The chain couples TRBV5-1 to TRBJ1-5; no reliable D call. Trimming removed 4 bases at V and 6 bases at J, with 14 bases between. CDR1 and CDR2 (germline): SGHRS, YFSETQ. This CDR3 has 14 amino acids. CDR3 region: CASSAGEGGQPQHF. DNA of the CDR3: TGCGCCAGCAGCGCCGGGGAGGGAGGTCAGCCCCAGCATTTT.

J is TRBJ2-1 and V is TRBV28; maybe TRBD2 (7 bases). Germline V gives CDR1 MDHEN, CDR2 SYDVKM. CDR3 size: 15 residues. V shed 3 bases and J shed 9 bases, with 18 bases lying between them. The CDR3 DNA follows: TGTGCCAGCAGTTTGGCGGCGGGAGAGGGGGGTGAGCAGTTCTTC. Translation gives CASSLAAGEGGEQFF.

Points on this clonotype: A read error is likely, as this CDR3 ends without the conserved phenylalanine or tryptophan. The chain has TRBV24-1 and TRBJ2-5; TRBD2 might be the D (6 bases). Germline values: CDR1 KGHDR, CDR2 SFDVKD. V was shortened by 2 bases and J by 4 bases, with 10 bases between the two germline ends. The CDR3 consists of 14 residues. The CDR3 nucleotides read TGTGCCACCAGTGATTCTGACGGGAGAGAGACCCAGTACTAC. Amino acid sequence: CATSDSDGRETQYY.

V is TRBV5-1 and J is TRBJ1-5; 8 nucleotides agree with TRBD1. From germline, CDR1 is SGHRS and CDR2 YFSETQ. This CDR3 has 18 amino acids. J gave up 2 bases and V 4 bases, and 14 bases lay outside the gene matches. In DNA form, the CDR3 reads TGCGCCAGCAGCCAGAAACAGGGGGGGAAATGGGGCAATCAGCCCCAGCATTTT. Its protein product is CASSQKQGGKWGNQPQHF.